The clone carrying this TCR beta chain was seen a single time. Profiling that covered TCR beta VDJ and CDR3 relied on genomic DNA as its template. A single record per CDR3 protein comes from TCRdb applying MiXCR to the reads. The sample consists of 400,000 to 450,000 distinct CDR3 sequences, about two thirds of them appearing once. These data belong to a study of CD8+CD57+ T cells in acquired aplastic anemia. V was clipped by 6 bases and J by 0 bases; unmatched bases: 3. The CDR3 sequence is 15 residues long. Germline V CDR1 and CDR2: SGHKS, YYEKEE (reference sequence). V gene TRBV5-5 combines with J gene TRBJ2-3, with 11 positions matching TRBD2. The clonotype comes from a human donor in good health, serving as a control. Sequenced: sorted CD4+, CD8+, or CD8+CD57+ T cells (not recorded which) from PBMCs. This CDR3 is CASTLAGGSTDTQYF. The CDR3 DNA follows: TGTGCCAGCACCCTAGCGGGAGGTAGCACAGATACGCAGTATTTT. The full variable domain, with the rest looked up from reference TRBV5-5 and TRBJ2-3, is DAGVTQSPTHLIKTRGQQVTLRCSPISGHKSVSWYQQVLGQGPQFIFQYYEKEERGRGNFPDRFSARQFPNYSSELNVNALLLGDSALYLCASTLAGGSTDTQYFGPGTRLTVL.